This is a list of T cell receptor beta chains from one sample in a study of shared clonotypes between healthy human individuals. Profiling relied on immunoSEQ multiplex PCR, and the TCRdb table lists in-frame clones only, not all of them. Of roughly 2.4 million clones in the sample, almost 96% are singletons; the top ten hold 0.13%. Sequenced material: naive CD4+ T cells sorted from blood. The source is a man younger than 30 in good health. The CDR3 runs from the conserved cysteine through the conserved F or W.

V gene	J gene	CDR3 protein
TRBV5-4	TRBJ1-2	CASSSRTDDFGYTF
TRBV7-8	TRBJ2-7	CASSSRLPREQYF
TRBV29-1	TRBJ1-1	CSVEAGKNEAFF
TRBV11-3	TRBJ2-1	CASSLGPSSGNEQFF
TRBV5-6	TRBJ1-6	CASSLGAGGYNSPLHF
TRBV28	TRBJ2-5	CASSPSQTQYF
TRBV10-3	TRBJ2-5	CATRDGKAQETQYF
TRBV6-6	TRBJ1-5	CASSYRDRDQPQHF
TRBV30	TRBJ2-7	CAWSVPGQGVYEQYF
TRBV4-1	TRBJ2-3	CASSQGTGWGDTQYF
TRBV4-3	TRBJ2-7	CASSQGDRTIDEQYF
TRBV19	TRBJ2-5	CASSLPAQETQYF
TRBV9	TRBJ2-2	CASSVEGSRPGELFF
TRBV6-1	TRBJ1-2	CASTNRERYGYTF
TRBV5-4	TRBJ2-2	CASSLASGTANTGELFF
TRBV5-1	TRBJ2-1	CASSLGLYNEQFF
TRBV7-2	TRBJ2-5	CASSPQAGSVETQYF
TRBV10-3	TRBJ2-7	CAISERGTSGSYEQYF
TRBV19	TRBJ1-6	CASSRPGQGSSYNSPLHF
TRBV5-1	TRBJ2-3	CASRQRQGGTDTQYF
TRBV12-5	TRBJ2-1	CASGPGQGFEEQFF
TRBV2	TRBJ2-7	CASSLTRAGYEQYF
TRBV2	TRBJ2-7	CASSEEIRGKHYEQYF
TRBV30	TRBJ1-5	CAWSPSGQSNQPQHF
TRBV29-1	TRBJ2-5	CSVEYQGARGETQYF
TRBV9	TRBJ2-5	CASSLIGGSQETQYF
TRBV7-8	TRBJ2-7	CASSLARDRGRSYEQYF
TRBV11-2	TRBJ2-7	CASAFSGSGYEQYF
TRBV11-2	TRBJ2-3	CASSLDGLTDTQYF
TRBV11-2	TRBJ2-1	CASNQRGTSKFF
TRBV28	TRBJ1-5	CASSRDRGRQPQHF
TRBV10-3	TRBJ1-2	CAISDSREGGRDGYTF
TRBV14	TRBJ1-5	CASSRGGNQPQHF
TRBV5-1	TRBJ1-2	CASSISGQNGYTF
TRBV6-5	TRBJ2-1	CASSYRDYYNEQFF
TRBV5-1	TRBJ2-7	CASSLAAGGTYEQYF
TRBV11-1	TRBJ1-1	CASSFSSGNTEAFF
TRBV27	TRBJ1-6	CASSLSGNSPLHF
TRBV28	TRBJ2-2	CASRVGTGITGELFF
TRBV5-6	TRBJ1-2	CASRGTGVVYGYTF
TRBV2	TRBJ2-1	CASSEASGYNEQFF
TRBV19	TRBJ1-6	CASSITGGRARSPLHF
TRBV7-6	TRBJ2-1	CASSPGRSGSYNEQFF
TRBV7-7	TRBJ2-5	CASSFGGLETQYF
TRBV30	TRBJ2-7	CAWNLPGTGTYEQYF
TRBV4-1	TRBJ2-7	CASSPDRDAYEQYF
TRBV7-9	TRBJ2-6	CASSRQGGVTSGANVLTF
TRBV6-6	TRBJ2-7	CASSYSQGATYEQYF
TRBV29-1	TRBJ2-7	CSVARGSVPYEQYF